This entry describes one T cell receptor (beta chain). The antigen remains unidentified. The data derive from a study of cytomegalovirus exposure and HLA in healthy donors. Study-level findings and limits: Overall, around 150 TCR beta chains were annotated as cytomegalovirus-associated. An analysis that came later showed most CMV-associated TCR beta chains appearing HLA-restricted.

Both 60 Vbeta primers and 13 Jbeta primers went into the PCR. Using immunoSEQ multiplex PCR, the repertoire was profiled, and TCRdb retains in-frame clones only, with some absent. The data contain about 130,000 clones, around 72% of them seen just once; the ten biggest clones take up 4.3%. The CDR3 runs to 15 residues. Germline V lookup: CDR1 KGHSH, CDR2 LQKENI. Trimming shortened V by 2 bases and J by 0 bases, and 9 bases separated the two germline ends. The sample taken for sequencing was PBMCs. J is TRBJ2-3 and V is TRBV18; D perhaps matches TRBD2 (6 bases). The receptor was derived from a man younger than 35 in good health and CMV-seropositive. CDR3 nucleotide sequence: TGTGCCAGCTCACCATTGCGGGGTAGCACAGATACGCAGTATTTT. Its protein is CASSPLRGSTDTQYF. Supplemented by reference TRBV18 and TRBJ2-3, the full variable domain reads NAGVMQNPRHLVRRRGQEARLRCSPMKGHSHVYWYRQLPEEGLKFMVYLQKENIIDESGMPKERFSAEFPKEGPSILRIQQVVRGDSAAYFCASSPLRGSTDTQYFGPGTRLTVL.